This note documents a single T cell receptor beta chain sequence. Its antigen is undetermined. Germline CDR1 MGHDK, CDR2 SYGVNS. V gave up 1 base and J gave up 2 bases; unmatched junction bases: 1. This CDR3 spans 14 amino acids. Sequencing was performed with immunoSEQ multiplex PCR; in TCRdb, only in-frame clones are kept and a portion is missing. The table has roughly 220,000 clones, nearly 80% seen once; the top ten hold approximately 10%. This specimen comes from a study of cytotoxic CD8 clonotypes in ibrutinib-treated CLL. Study conclusions and caveats: Whereas clonality rose at ibrutinib response, it declined toward baseline at progression. Researchers report that baseline clonality outpaced age-matched healthy donors and tracked circulating CD8+ T-cell counts. Sustained-remission and progressing patients were not sampled at matched times.

The source material was PBMCs, sampled after 12 months of ibrutinib treatment. This chain links TRBV25-1 with TRBJ2-7; 8 bases align to TRBD1. The receptor comes from a human donor with chronic lymphocytic leukemia. Here the CDR3 reads CASSESDRAYEQYF. The DNA of the CDR3 is TGTGCCAGCAGTGAATCGGACAGGGCCTACGAGCAGTACTTC.